Shown below are 10 T cell receptor beta chains from a single sample sequenced in a study of shared clonotypes between healthy human individuals. The assay was immunoSEQ multiplex PCR, and TCRdb's table has in-frame clones only and misses some. The table has fewer than 550,000 clones, over 75% seen once; the top ten hold approximately 13%. Sequenced sample: PBMCs. Receptors originate from a woman between 40 and 55 years old in good health. Some clones in this sample may be carry-over from other donors' samples.

The CDR3 sequence is CATSRDLERGYSYEQYF. The CDR3 nucleotides read TGTGCCACCAGCAGAGATCTTGAGCGGGGCTACTCCTACGAGCAGTACTTC. The chain couples TRBV15 to TRBJ2-7; 7 nucleotides align to TRBD2. The V segment lost 0 bases and the J segment 0 bases; nucleotides outside the gene matches: 8. Germline V CDR1 and CDR2: LNHNV, YYDKDF (reference sequence). CDR3 length: 17 amino acids.

The chain joins TRBV25-1 to TRBJ1-1; weak D call: TRBD1 (6 bases). In germline, CDR1 is MGHDK, CDR2 SYGVNS. The length of the CDR3 is 14 residues. V was pared by 8 bases and J by 4 bases, with 17 bases between. The CDR3 loop reads CASVGSTGRTEAFF. CDR3 sequence (DNA): TGTGCCAGCGTGGGCTCGACAGGTCGCACTGAAGCTTTCTTT. The whole variable domain, filled in from reference TRBV25-1 and TRBJ1-1, reads EADIYQTPRYLVIGTGKKITLECSQTMGHDKMYWYQQDPGMELHLIHYSYGVNSTEKGDLSSESTVSRIRTEHFPLTLESARPSHTSQYLCASVGSTGRTEAFFGQGTRLTVV.

The rearrangement uses TRBV19 and TRBJ2-6; TRBD1 matches 10 bases. J lost 0 bases, V lost 9 bases, and 11 bases had no gene match. The CDR3 sequence is 18 residues long. Germline V CDR1 and CDR2: LNHDA, SQIVND (reference sequence). The CDR3 nucleotides are TGTGCCAGCCAGGGAGCCAGGACAGGGGGCTCTGGGGCCAACGTCCTGACTTTC. Translated, it gives CASQGARTGGSGANVLTF.

This rearrangement joins TRBV4-1 to TRBJ1-5, with D hard to call. This CDR3 is built from 15 residues. CDR1 MGHRA and CDR2 YSYEKL come from the germline V gene. The ends were cut back, 4 bases at V and 2 bases at J, with 12 bases in the middle. Written as DNA, the CDR3 is TGCGCCAGCAGCCCACCTACAGCTGGCAATCAGCCCCAGCATTTT. Its protein is CASSPPTAGNQPQHF.

The chain joins TRBV7-2 to TRBJ1-2, with TRBD1 identical over 10 bases. J lost 3 bases, V lost 3 bases, and 10 bases had no gene match. Germline V gene sequence: CDR1 SGHTA, CDR2 FQGNSA. The CDR3 runs to 17 residues. The CDR3 reads CASSFGGTGVRDYGYTF. The CDR3, as DNA: TGTGCCAGCAGCTTTGGCGGGACAGGGGTTCGGGACTATGGCTACACCTTC.

This clone was counted only a few times. Other DNA sequences in the same sample also yield this CDR3. The chain combines TRBV14 with TRBJ2-7; D not resolved. The CDR3 runs to 11 residues. CDR1 is SGHDN and CDR2 is FVKESK in the germline V gene. V was trimmed by 2 bases and J by 3 bases, leaving 2 bases between them. The CDR3 spells CASSQFYEQYF. The CDR3 DNA reads TGTGCCAGCAGCCAATTCTACGAGCAGTACTTC. The whole variable domain, filled in from reference TRBV14 and TRBJ2-7, reads EAGVTQFPSHSVIEKGQTVTLRCDPISGHDNLYWYRRVMGKEIKFLLHFVKESKQDESGMPNNRFLAERTGGTYSTLKVQPAELEDSGVYFCASSQFYEQYFGPGTRLTVT.

The rearrangement links TRBV6-6 to TRBJ1-1; possibly TRBD1 for D (5 bases). Germline lookup yields CDR1 MNHNY and CDR2 SVGAGI (reference sequence). The CDR3 has 15 residues. The V gene lost 5 bases and the J gene lost 1 base, with 14 bases spanning the gap. CDR3 residues: CASSTGGARNTEAFF. CDR3 sequence (DNA): TGTGCCAGCAGTACCGGGGGAGCTAGGAACACTGAAGCTTTCTTT.

This clone was observed at least ten times. The chain combines TRBV19 with TRBJ1-4, with D unresolved. The CDR3 sequence is 14 residues long. Per the germline V gene, CDR1 is LNHDA and CDR2 is SQIVND (reference sequence). Trimming cost V 7 bases and J 4 bases, with 13 bases left between them. The CDR3 sequence is CASTSRNDNEKLFF. CDR3 nucleotides: TGTGCCAGTACATCCCGGAACGATAATGAAAAACTGTTTTTT.

J is TRBJ2-3 and V is TRBV29-1; the D is unclear. The CDR3 has 11 amino acids. In germline, CDR1 is SQVTM, CDR2 ANQGSEA. Deletions cut 3 bases from V and 15 bases from J, with 16 bases between. The CDR3 nucleotides read TGCAGCGTTGACGCGACGGGCCCCGAATATTTT. Translation: CSVDATGPEYF.

This chain links TRBV4-2 with TRBJ2-1; TRBD1 aligns across 7 bases. The germline V gene encodes CDR1 LGHNA and CDR2 YNFKEQ. Germline trimming cut 0 bases from V and 5 bases from J; bases unmatched to any gene: 4. The CDR3 sequence is 15 residues long. As DNA, the CDR3 is TGTGCCAGCAGCCAAGAGGGGACAGCCAACAATGAGCAGTTCTTC. This codes for CASSQEGTANNEQFF.